The rows below give T cell receptor beta chains drawn from one sample of a study of OX40 agonist ivuxolimab in advanced cancers. Method: immunoSEQ multiplex PCR; TCRdb's copy keeps in-frame clones and lacks some. The table has fewer than 40,000 clones, roughly nine tenths seen once. The source was CD4+ or CD8+ T cells sorted from blood, collected in a trial of the OX40 agonist ivuxolimab. These receptors were obtained from an adult with an advanced solid tumor such as melanoma, head and neck, liver or kidney cancer. Each CDR3 is given with its conserved first and last residue. D genes are given only for firm matches. A clone size is listed for some rows: how often the clone was seen (once, few, many), or a class if it is expanded.

clone_size: .
v_call: TRBV27
j_call: TRBJ1-2
d_call: TRBD1
cdr3_aa: CASSSGGGNYGYTF
cdr3_nt: TGTGCCAGCAGTTCAGGGGGCGGTAACTATGGCTACACCTTC

clone_size: .
v_call: TRBV21-1
j_call: TRBJ1-1
d_call: .
cdr3_aa: CASSKELIDRWDFMNTEAFF
cdr3_nt: TGTGCCAGCAGCAAGGAACTGATCGACAGGTGGGATTTCATGAACACTGAAGCTTTCTTT

clone_size: .
v_call: TRBV19
j_call: TRBJ1-2
d_call: .
cdr3_aa: CASTPLDSTNGYTF
cdr3_nt: TGTGCCAGTACCCCACTTGACAGCACAAATGGCTACACCTTC

clone_size: .
v_call: TRBV30
j_call: TRBJ2-7
d_call: .
cdr3_aa: CAWNGLGLSYEQYF
cdr3_nt: TGTGCCTGGAACGGACTGGGGCTCTCCTACGAGCAGTACTTC

clone_size: .
v_call: TRBV6-4
j_call: TRBJ2-7
d_call: .
cdr3_aa: CASSPRRRGSYEQYF
cdr3_nt: TGTGCCAGCAGCCCGAGGAGGAGGGGATCCTACGAGCAGTACTTC

clone_size: .
v_call: TRBV30
j_call: TRBJ2-1
d_call: TRBD1
cdr3_aa: CAWSVLMGQSKNEQFF
cdr3_nt: TGTGCCTGGAGTGTATTAATGGGACAGAGCAAAAATGAGCAGTTCTTC

clone_size: .
v_call: TRBV18
j_call: TRBJ2-7
d_call: .
cdr3_aa: CASSPPAGRTYEQYF
cdr3_nt: TGTGCCAGCTCACCACCGGCTGGCAGAACCTACGAGCAGTACTTC

clone_size: .
v_call: TRBV11-2
j_call: TRBJ1-1
d_call: .
cdr3_aa: CASSLDPLKNTEAFF
cdr3_nt: TGTGCCAGCAGCTTAGATCCCCTCAAGAACACTGAAGCTTTCTTT

clone_size: few
v_call: TRBV5-6
j_call: TRBJ1-4
d_call: .
cdr3_aa: CASSLGAVKGKLFF
cdr3_nt: TGTGCCAGCAGCTTGGGCGCCGTCAAGGGAAAACTGTTTTTT

clone_size: .
v_call: TRBV5-1
j_call: TRBJ2-3
d_call: .
cdr3_aa: CASRAATRADTQYF
cdr3_nt: TGCGCCAGTAGAGCGGCGACAAGGGCAGATACGCAGTATTTT

clone_size: once
v_call: TRBV5-6
j_call: TRBJ2-5
d_call: TRBD2
cdr3_aa: CASSLAGGGSQETQYF
cdr3_nt: TGTGCCAGCAGCTTGGCAGGCGGGGGGAGCCAAGAGACCCAGTACTTC

clone_size: .
v_call: TRBV4-1
j_call: TRBJ2-4
d_call: .
cdr3_aa: CASSSGGPLKNIQYF
cdr3_nt: TGCGCCAGCAGCTCAGGGGGGCCCCTCAAAAACATTCAGTACTTC

clone_size: .
v_call: TRBV5-1
j_call: TRBJ2-7
d_call: TRBD1
cdr3_aa: CASSAETGPSYEQYF
cdr3_nt: TGCGCCAGCAGCGCAGAGACAGGGCCGTCCTACGAGCAGTACTTC

clone_size: .
v_call: TRBV7-9
j_call: TRBJ2-1
d_call: .
cdr3_aa: CASSLVLDNEQFF
cdr3_nt: TGTGCCAGCAGCTTAGTACTTGACAATGAGCAGTTCTTC

clone_size: .
v_call: TRBV6-1
j_call: TRBJ2-7
d_call: .
cdr3_aa: CASSEMGDEQYF
cdr3_nt: TGTGCCAGCAGTGAAATGGGTGACGAGCAGTACTTC

clone_size: few
v_call: TRBV5-6
j_call: TRBJ2-7
d_call: TRBD1
cdr3_aa: CASSLTGLAYEQYF
cdr3_nt: TGTGCCAGCAGCCTGACAGGGTTGGCCTACGAGCAGTACTTC

clone_size: few
v_call: TRBV6-4
j_call: TRBJ2-3
d_call: TRBD2
cdr3_aa: CASSDSTSGGDTQYF
cdr3_nt: TGTGCCAGCAGTGACTCGACTAGCGGGGGAGATACGCAGTATTTT

clone_size: .
v_call: TRBV30
j_call: TRBJ2-7
d_call: .
cdr3_aa: CAWSVGVYEQYF
cdr3_nt: TGTGCCTGGAGTGTGGGAGTCTACGAGCAGTACTTC

clone_size: few
v_call: TRBV7-8
j_call: TRBJ2-7
d_call: .
cdr3_aa: CASSLGLAISLYEQYF
cdr3_nt: TGTGCCAGCAGCTTAGGTTTGGCTATTTCCCTCTACGAGCAGTACTTC

clone_size: .
v_call: TRBV19
j_call: TRBJ2-3
d_call: .
cdr3_aa: CASQRSDTQYF
cdr3_nt: TGTGCCAGTCAGCGTTCAGATACGCAGTATTTT

clone_size: .
v_call: TRBV11-2
j_call: TRBJ1-5
d_call: .
cdr3_aa: CASSPSADSNQPQHF
cdr3_nt: TGTGCCAGCAGCCCTTCGGCGGATAGCAATCAGCCCCAGCATTTT

clone_size: .
v_call: TRBV30
j_call: TRBJ2-7
d_call: TRBD1
cdr3_aa: CAWSVQGTAIVYEQYF
cdr3_nt: TGTGCCTGGAGTGTACAGGGGACAGCGATCGTCTACGAGCAGTACTTC

clone_size: .
v_call: TRBV7-2
j_call: TRBJ2-2
d_call: .
cdr3_aa: CASSEGLRGRDTGELFF
cdr3_nt: TGTGCCAGCAGCGAAGGATTGAGGGGCAGGGACACCGGGGAGCTGTTTTTT

clone_size: .
v_call: TRBV29-1
j_call: TRBJ1-2
d_call: TRBD1
cdr3_aa: CSAPREGGNRYGYTF
cdr3_nt: TGCAGCGCCCCGCGTGAAGGGGGCAATCGCTATGGCTACACCTTC

clone_size: once
v_call: TRBV13
j_call: TRBJ2-3
d_call: .
cdr3_aa: CASSPRGSSTDTQYF
cdr3_nt: TGTGCCAGCAGCCCTAGGGGGTCTAGCACAGATACGCAGTATTTT

clone_size: .
v_call: TRBV11-2
j_call: TRBJ2-7
d_call: .
cdr3_aa: CASSLEASYEQYF
cdr3_nt: TGTGCCAGCAGCTTGGAAGCCTCCTACGAGCAGTACTTC

clone_size: few
v_call: TRBV2
j_call: TRBJ1-2
d_call: .
cdr3_aa: CASRLGYYGYTF
cdr3_nt: TGTGCCAGCAGACTTGGCTACTATGGCTACACCTTC

clone_size: .
v_call: TRBV5-1
j_call: TRBJ2-7
d_call: TRBD1
cdr3_aa: CASSPGTGGYEQYF
cdr3_nt: TGCGCCAGCAGCCCCGGGACAGGCGGCTACGAGCAGTACTTC

clone_size: .
v_call: TRBV7-2
j_call: TRBJ1-2
d_call: TRBD1
cdr3_aa: CASSMGQRIFYGYTF
cdr3_nt: TGTGCCAGCAGCATGGGACAGCGTATCTTTTATGGCTACACCTTC

clone_size: .
v_call: TRBV10-3
j_call: TRBJ1-5
d_call: .
cdr3_aa: CASSDNSNQPQHF
cdr3_nt: TGTGCCAGCAGTGACAATAGCAATCAGCCCCAGCATTTT

clone_size: .
v_call: TRBV7-9
j_call: TRBJ2-1
d_call: .
cdr3_aa: CASSVGGGNNEQFF
cdr3_nt: TGTGCCAGCAGTGTGGGAGGGGGCAACAATGAGCAGTTCTTC

clone_size: .
v_call: TRBV30
j_call: TRBJ2-7
d_call: TRBD2
cdr3_aa: CAWSIAGGYEQYF
cdr3_nt: TGTGCCTGGAGCATCGCGGGGGGCTACGAGCAGTACTTC

clone_size: .
v_call: TRBV7-7
j_call: TRBJ2-3
d_call: TRBD2
cdr3_aa: CASSLMGLATDTQYF
cdr3_nt: TGTGCCAGCAGCCTAATGGGACTAGCGACAGATACGCAGTATTTT

clone_size: .
v_call: TRBV7-9
j_call: TRBJ2-7
d_call: .
cdr3_aa: CASSLAGNSYEQYF
cdr3_nt: TGTGCCAGCAGCTTAGCAGGCAACAGCTACGAGCAGTACTTC

clone_size: .
v_call: TRBV4-1
j_call: TRBJ2-7
d_call: .
cdr3_aa: CASSQSGSNQEQYF
cdr3_nt: TGCGCCAGCAGCCAATCCGGGTCGAATCAAGAGCAGTACTTC

clone_size: .
v_call: TRBV27
j_call: TRBJ2-3
d_call: .
cdr3_aa: CASSLIGDISTDTQYF
cdr3_nt: TGTGCCAGCAGTTTAATAGGGGATATTTCCACAGATACGCAGTATTTT

clone_size: .
v_call: TRBV4-3
j_call: TRBJ2-3
d_call: TRBD1
cdr3_aa: CASSQGGQRLTDTQYF
cdr3_nt: TGCGCCAGCAGCCAAGGGGGACAGAGGCTCACAGATACGCAGTATTTT

clone_size: .
v_call: TRBV6-6
j_call: TRBJ2-7
d_call: .
cdr3_aa: CASSYDGANEQYF
cdr3_nt: TGTGCCAGCAGTTACGATGGGGCAAACGAGCAGTACTTC

clone_size: .
v_call: TRBV29-1
j_call: TRBJ2-2
d_call: .
cdr3_aa: CSVVISDGPNTGELFF
cdr3_nt: TGCAGCGTTGTGATTAGCGATGGGCCTAACACCGGGGAGCTGTTTTTT

clone_size: .
v_call: TRBV5-1
j_call: TRBJ1-2
d_call: TRBD1
cdr3_aa: CASSPGQGADYGYTF
cdr3_nt: TGCGCCAGCAGCCCGGGACAGGGGGCAGACTATGGCTACACCTTC

clone_size: .
v_call: TRBV4-3
j_call: TRBJ2-7
d_call: .
cdr3_aa: CASSQGPGSSYEQYF
cdr3_nt: TGCGCCAGCAGCCAAGGCCCTGGGAGCTCCTACGAGCAGTACTTC

clone_size: .
v_call: TRBV19
j_call: TRBJ2-1
d_call: TRBD2
cdr3_aa: CASSASGGASYEQFF
cdr3_nt: TGTGCCAGTAGTGCCAGCGGGGGGGCCTCGTATGAGCAGTTCTTC

clone_size: .
v_call: TRBV30
j_call: TRBJ2-7
d_call: .
cdr3_aa: CAWSVSSSYEQYF
cdr3_nt: TGTGCCTGGAGTGTATCCTCCAGCTACGAGCAGTACTTC

clone_size: once
v_call: TRBV6-1
j_call: TRBJ2-3
d_call: TRBD1
cdr3_aa: CASSEALQGADTQYF
cdr3_nt: TGTGCCAGCAGTGAAGCGCTTCAGGGGGCAGATACGCAGTATTTT

clone_size: .
v_call: TRBV7-9
j_call: TRBJ2-1
d_call: TRBD2
cdr3_aa: CASSLTSGGLNEQFF
cdr3_nt: TGTGCCAGCAGCTTAACCAGCGGGGGGTTGAATGAGCAGTTCTTC

clone_size: .
v_call: TRBV6-1
j_call: TRBJ1-1
d_call: .
cdr3_aa: CASSLEGLNTEAFF
cdr3_nt: TGTGCCAGCAGCCTGGAGGGATTGAACACTGAAGCTTTCTTT

clone_size: .
v_call: TRBV9
j_call: TRBJ2-7
d_call: TRBD2
cdr3_aa: CASSVDVSGNYEQYF
cdr3_nt: TGTGCCAGCAGCGTAGATGTTAGCGGGAATTACGAGCAGTACTTC

clone_size: few
v_call: TRBV4-1
j_call: TRBJ1-2
d_call: .
cdr3_aa: CASSKRKGTYGYTF
cdr3_nt: TGCGCCAGCAGCAAGCGGAAAGGGACCTATGGCTACACCTTC

clone_size: .
v_call: TRBV9
j_call: TRBJ1-5
d_call: TRBD1
cdr3_aa: CASSAGTGGRSNQPQHF
cdr3_nt: TGTGCCAGCAGCGCCGGGACAGGGGGTAGGAGCAATCAGCCCCAGCATTTT